Each of the 26 T cell receptor beta chains below was sequenced from the same sample in a study of T cells in Graves' hyperthyroidism and ophthalmopathy. It was RNA transcripts that yielded the amplified TCR beta CDR3 regions. HTBI primers were the set used in a first-round RT-PCR of the TCR CDR3. One entry per CDR3 protein, called by TCRdb with MiXCR from the multiplex PCR reads. The sample has under 300,000 distinct CDR3 sequences, 13% to 15% seen once. Sequencing input: blood. Receptor source: a woman aged 40 to 50 with Graves' hyperthyroidism that later progressed to Graves' ophthalmopathy.

This clonotype has just a few counts. This chain joins TRBV18 and TRBJ1-1, with 11 bases matching TRBD1. V lost 1 base and J lost 4; bases outside the gene matches: 2. Germline CDR1 is KGHSH and CDR2 is LQKENI. This CDR3 is 15 amino acids long. CDR3 in DNA: TGTGCCAGCTCACCACTAGGGACAGGGGGCACTGAAGCTTTCTTT. Translated: CASSPLGTGGTEAFF.

This clonotype has a count of ten or more. This chain joins TRBV28 and TRBJ2-7; tentatively, D is TRBD1 (5 bases). This CDR3 contains 16 residues. Between the trimmed V and J ends, which lost 3 bases and 1 base, there was a span of 16 bases. Germline V gene data show CDR1 as MDHEN and CDR2 as SYDVKM. The CDR3 sequence is CASSFGMGPGSYEQYF. CDR3 in DNA: TGTGCCAGCAGTTTTGGCATGGGGCCAGGATCCTACGAGCAGTACTTC. The full variable domain, its missing parts supplied by reference TRBV28 and TRBJ2-7, is DVKVTQSSRYLVKRTGEKVFLECVQDMDHENMFWYRQDPGLGLRLIYFSYDVKMKEKGDIPEGYSVSREKKERFSLILESASTNQTSMYLCASSFGMGPGSYEQYFGPGTRLTVT.

The chain employs TRBV7-9 and TRBJ2-7, with no clear D. Per the germline V gene, CDR1 is SEHNR and CDR2 is FQNEAQ (reference sequence). CDR3 size: 12 residues. Deletions cut 10 bases from V and 1 base from J, with 11 bases between. DNA for the CDR3: TGTGCCACCCAAACTTCTTCCTACGAGCAGTACTTC. Protein sequence: CATQTSSYEQYF.

This clonotype has a count of ten or more. The chain links TRBV12-3 or TRBV12-4 to TRBJ2-5; a weak D match, TRBD2 (6 bases). Trimming pared 8 bases from V and 5 bases from J, leaving 12 bases between. The length of the CDR3 is 12 residues. The CDR3 DNA reads TGTGCCAGCGGAGGGTTAAGCGAGACCCAGTACTTC. It translates to CASGGLSETQYF.

This clonotype was observed at least ten times. The rearrangement links TRBV6-1 to TRBJ1-3; perhaps TRBD1 as D (5 bases). The germline gives CDR1 MNHNS, CDR2 SASEGT. The CDR3 contains 16 residues. V lost 7 bases to trimming and J lost 0 bases, with 16 bases between them. The CDR3 DNA reads as TGTGCCAGCACCAAGGGGTGGGGAGGCTCTGGAAACACCATATATTTT. This encodes CASTKGWGGSGNTIYF.

This clonotype has at least ten counts. The chain has TRBV6-1 and TRBJ1-1; 10 bases agree with TRBD1. With 5 bases clipped from V and 5 bases from J, the junction kept 11 bases outside the gene matches. CDR3 size: 16 residues. CDR1 is MNHNS and CDR2 is SASEGT in the germline V gene. The CDR3 region is CASSPLDGDRGTEAFF. Here the CDR3 DNA reads TGTGCCAGCAGTCCCCTCGATGGGGACAGGGGAACTGAAGCTTTCTTT.

This clonotype was picked up a small number of times. The V call is TRBV4-1, the J call TRBJ1-6; D is perhaps TRBD1 (6 bases). Germline-derived CDR1 and CDR2 are MGHRA and YSYEKL. V gave up 0 bases and J gave up 9 bases, with 21 bases separating them. The CDR3 is 18 amino acids. CDR3 region: CASSQDWYGPGGRSPLHF. The CDR3 DNA reads as TGCGCCAGCAGCCAAGATTGGTACGGTCCGGGGGGGCGTTCACCCCTCCACTTT.

The table lists this clonotype with many counts. The chain recombines TRBV20-1 with TRBJ2-2; the match to TRBD1 covers 9 bases. The CDR3 runs to 16 residues. V dropped 0 bases and J dropped 3; count of bases not matched to a gene: 5. CDR1 DFQATT and CDR2 SNEGSKA come from the germline V gene (reference sequence). CDR3 DNA: TGCAGTGCTAGAGATCCAAGGACAGGGGACACCGGGGAGCTGTTTTTT. This gives the protein CSARDPRTGDTGELFF.

This clonotype was observed at least ten times. The rearrangement joins TRBV20-1 to TRBJ1-2; 7 positions match TRBD1. After removal of 6 bases from V and 3 bases from J, the junction contained 4 bases not matched to a gene. This CDR3 region has 12 residues. Germline-derived CDR1 and CDR2 are DFQATT and SNEGSKA (reference sequence). CDR3 sequence (DNA): TGCAGTGCAGCAGGGGGGGACTATGGCTACACCTTC. This sequence encodes CSAAGGDYGYTF.

This clonotype has at least ten counts. The chain recombines TRBV11-3 with TRBJ2-3; 7 bases are shared with TRBD2. The CDR3 totals 18 residues. From germline, CDR1 is SGHNT and CDR2 YENEEA. The V and J ends lost 1 base and 6 bases, in that order; junction bases with no gene match: 16. CDR3 coding DNA: TGTGCCAGCAGCTTAGGAAAGGGAGGCGGGAGCAATGCGGATACGCAGTATTTT. Protein: CASSLGKGGGSNADTQYF.

This clonotype was found a few times. The chain carries TRBV19 and TRBJ2-2; D gene unclear. Per germline, CDR1 LNHDA and CDR2 SQIVND (reference sequence). The CDR3 runs 11 residues. Trimming left V 10 bases short and J 3 bases short, with 6 bases between. CDR3 amino acids: CATIDTGELFF. CDR3 sequence (DNA): TGTGCCACCATCGACACCGGGGAGCTGTTTTTT.

This clonotype occurred many times. This rearrangement joins TRBV9 to TRBJ2-5, with a possible D match to TRBD2 (6 bases). There are 14 residues in the CDR3. Trimming left V 6 bases short and J 3 bases short, with 15 bases between. The germline gives CDR1 SGDLS, CDR2 YYNGEE. For the CDR3, the DNA is TGTGCCAGCACCTATAGCGGAGCCGAAGAGACCCAGTACTTC. Its protein is CASTYSGAEETQYF.

This clonotype was seen at least ten times. V gene TRBV30 combines with J gene TRBJ1-4; the D gene is possibly TRBD1 (6 bases). V was clipped by 2 bases and J by 8 bases, with 18 bases between them. The CDR3 contains 15 residues. The germline CDR1 and CDR2 sequences are GTSNPN and SVGIG (reference sequence). DNA of the CDR3: TGTGCCTGGAGTCTTATTATCGGGGGGCGCGAAAAACTGTTTTTT. Its protein product is CAWSLIIGGREKLFF.

This clonotype was picked up many times. V gene TRBV30 combines with J gene TRBJ2-1, with TRBD2 matching over 9 bases. The CDR3 consists of 15 residues. Trimming cost V 5 bases and J 7 bases; bases outside gene matches: 12. Germline V CDR1 and CDR2: GTSNPN, SVGIG (reference sequence). The CDR3 nucleotides read TGTGCCTGGGACCAAACGGCGGGAGGGGCGAATGAGCAGTTCTTC. Translation gives CAWDQTAGGANEQFF.

This clonotype showed up many times. The V and J genes are TRBV20-1 and TRBJ1-2; D is ambiguous. V was clipped by 4 bases and J by 5 bases, with 14 bases between them. The CDR3 is 13 amino acids. The germline V gene has CDR1 DFQATT and CDR2 SNEGSKA (reference sequence). The CDR3 sequence is CSANPPYTYGYTF. CDR3 DNA sequence: TGCAGTGCTAATCCCCCCTACACGTATGGCTACACCTTC.

This clonotype was observed at least ten times. The J gene is TRBJ1-2, the V gene TRBV11-2; TRBD1 is a possible D gene (6 bases). The germline CDR1 and CDR2 sequences are SGHAT and FQNNGV. Between the trimmed V and J ends, which lost 1 base and 8 bases, there was a span of 14 bases. The CDR3 runs to 14 residues. This CDR3 reads CASSLGSRGRGYTF. CDR3 DNA: TGTGCCAGCAGCTTAGGGTCCAGGGGAAGAGGCTACACCTTC.

Of note for this clonotype: Since no conserved phenylalanine or tryptophan closes the CDR3, a read error is the likely cause. The DNA is left out, because the CDR3 cannot be placed on it with certainty; the CDR3 is given as TCRdb lists it. The chain has TRBV11-2 and TRBJ2-5; the D call in the table, TRBD1, was not verified against the DNA. Termini included, the CDR3 measures 16 amino acids. Germline CDR1 SGHAT, CDR2 FQNNGV. CDR3 sequence reads: CASSKRDRGLQETRYV.

The table lists this clonotype with many counts. The gene calls are TRBV19 and TRBJ1-4, with unresolved D. Trimming removed 2 bases at V and 2 bases at J, with 9 bases between. There are 15 residues in the CDR3. Germline assignment: CDR1 LNHDA and CDR2 SQIVND (reference sequence). The chain's CDR3 is CASSITPFTNEKLFF. The CDR3 nucleotides are TGTGCCAGTAGTATAACGCCCTTCACTAATGAAAAACTGTTTTTT.

Many counts were recorded for this clonotype. The chain links TRBV5-1 to TRBJ2-3; D unresolved. The CDR3 has 12 residues. Germline CDR1 reads SGHRS; CDR2 reads YFSETQ. V was cut by 0 bases and J by 7 bases, with 6 bases left in between. CDR3 loop: CASSLGPNTQYF. CDR3 in DNA: TGCGCCAGCAGCTTGGGGCCGAATACGCAGTATTTT.

This clonotype was counted many times. The chain is built from TRBV4-1 and TRBJ2-3; D might be TRBD1 or TRBD2, each matching 5 bases. This CDR3 is 16 amino acids long. Germline V gene lookup returns CDR1 MGHRA and CDR2 YSYEKL. The ends were cut back, 2 bases at V and 5 bases at J, with 17 bases in the middle. The CDR3, as DNA: TGCGCCAGCAGCCAATCACCGGGACCCCCGATAGATACGCAGTATTTT. Protein: CASSQSPGPPIDTQYF.

This chain uses TRBV20-1 with TRBJ1-3, with D uncertain. Germline values: CDR1 DFQATT, CDR2 SNEGSKA (reference sequence). This CDR3 contains 14 residues. V dropped 1 base and J dropped 7 bases, with 14 bases sitting between them. This chain's CDR3 is CSARVSSSWNTIYF. The CDR3 bases are TGCAGTGCTAGAGTTAGCAGTTCTTGGAACACCATATATTTT.

This clonotype has more than one count but fewer than ten. This chain connects TRBV29-1 to TRBJ2-2; weak D call: TRBD1 (5 bases). Germline V gives CDR1 SQVTM, CDR2 ANQGSEA. This CDR3 spans 15 amino acids. V lost 5 bases and J lost 2, with 15 bases in between. The CDR3 DNA reads as TGCAGCGTTTCCGGTCTCGACAGAAACACCGGGGAGCTGTTTTTT. As protein: CSVSGLDRNTGELFF.

This clonotype has ten or more counts. J is TRBJ2-7 and V is TRBV5-8; D is unresolved. CDR1 and CDR2 (germline): SGHTS, YDEGEE. The V end was cut by 2 bases, the J end by 5 bases, with 11 bases between. This CDR3 is built from 13 residues. CDR3 DNA: TGTGCCAGCAGCTTAGGCCGGAGAAACGAGCAGTACTTC. Translation gives CASSLGRRNEQYF.

This clonotype appeared many times. The V and J genes are TRBV7-9 and TRBJ1-1; 7 bases align to TRBD1. CDR3 length: 15 amino acids. V gave up 6 bases and J gave up 0 bases; unmatched junction bases: 7. Germline V gene sequence: CDR1 SEHNR, CDR2 FQNEAQ (reference sequence). CDR3 protein: CASSGTEDMNTEAFF. For the CDR3, the DNA is TGTGCCAGCAGTGGGACAGAAGACATGAACACTGAAGCTTTCTTT. Variable domain in full (rest from reference TRBV7-9 and TRBJ1-1): DTGVSQNPRHKITKRGQNVTFRCDPISEHNRLYWYRQTLGQGPEFLTYFQNEAQLEKSRLLSDRFSAERPKGSFSTLEIQRTEQGDSAMYLCASSGTEDMNTEAFFGQGTRLTVV.

This clonotype was counted between two and nine times. The chain employs TRBV6-1 and TRBJ2-2; possibly TRBD1 for D (6 bases). V lost 5 bases and J lost 4, with 17 bases in between. The germline V gene has CDR1 MNHNS and CDR2 SASEGT. This CDR3 is built from 16 residues. CDR3 in amino acids: CASSSAQGPSTGELFF. The CDR3 DNA reads as TGTGCCAGCAGTAGCGCTCAGGGGCCGAGCACCGGGGAGCTGTTTTTT.

The chain links TRBV12-3 or TRBV12-4 to TRBJ1-6, with D unresolved. V was clipped by 4 bases and J by 3 bases, with 4 bases between them. CDR3 length equals 13 residues. The CDR3 here is CASSWNYNSPLHF. As DNA, the CDR3 is TGTGCCAGCAGTTGGAACTATAATTCACCCCTCCACTTT.